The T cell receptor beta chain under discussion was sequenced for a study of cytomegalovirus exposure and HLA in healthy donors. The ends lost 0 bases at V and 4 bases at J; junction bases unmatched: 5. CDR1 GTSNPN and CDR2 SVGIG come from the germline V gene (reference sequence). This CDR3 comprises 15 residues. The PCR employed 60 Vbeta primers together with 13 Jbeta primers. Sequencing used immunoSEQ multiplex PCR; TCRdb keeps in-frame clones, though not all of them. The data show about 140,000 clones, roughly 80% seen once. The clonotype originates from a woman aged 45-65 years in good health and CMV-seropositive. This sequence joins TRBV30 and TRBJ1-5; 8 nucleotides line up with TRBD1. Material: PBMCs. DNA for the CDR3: TGTGCCTGGAGTGTAAGTCGGACAGGGAATCAGCCCCAGCATTTT. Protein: CAWSVSRTGNQPQHF.